This T cell receptor (beta chain) was found in a study of shared clonotypes between healthy human individuals. Findings and caveats of the study: Between several donors, naive CD4 clonotypes were shared at a level of around 4.8%. Non-shared clonotypes were found to have lower generation probabilities than the clonotypes that were shared by all four of the sorted-subset donors.

Across several immunoSEQ plates, the genomic DNA of each subset was split evenly. The repertoire was sequenced with immunoSEQ multiplex PCR; TCRdb's copy has only in-frame clones and lacks some. This sample has around 2,000,000 clones, with about 95% found just once. A remark on this clone: The antigen is unknown.

This CDR3 is built from 13 residues. The V gene's germline CDR1 is MNHEY and CDR2 SMNVEV (reference sequence). Trimming cost V 3 bases and J 3 bases, with 6 bases left between them. Terminally differentiated effector memory CD45RA+ cells were excluded by CCR7 positive selection of CD45RO-negative cells. The V gene is TRBV27, the J gene TRBJ2-1; D unclear. This sequence was found in a man between 18 and 29 years old in good health. Sequenced sample: naive CD8+ T cells sorted from blood. This chain's CDR3 is CASSFYSYNEQFF. CDR3 bases: TGTGCCAGCAGTTTTTACAGCTACAATGAGCAGTTCTTC.